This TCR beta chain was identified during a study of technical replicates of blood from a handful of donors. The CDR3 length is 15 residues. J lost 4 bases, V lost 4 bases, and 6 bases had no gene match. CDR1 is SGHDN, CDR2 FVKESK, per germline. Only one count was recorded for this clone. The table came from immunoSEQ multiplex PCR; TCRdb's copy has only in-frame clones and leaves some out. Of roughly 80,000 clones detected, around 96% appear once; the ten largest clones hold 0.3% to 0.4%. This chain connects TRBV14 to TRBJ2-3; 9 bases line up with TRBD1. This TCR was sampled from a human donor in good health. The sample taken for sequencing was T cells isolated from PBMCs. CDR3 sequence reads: CASSPGTGYPDTQYF. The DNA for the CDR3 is TGTGCCAGCAGCCCCGGGACAGGGTATCCAGATACGCAGTATTTT.